The following is a T cell receptor (beta chain) sequence with its context. TCRdb's table, derived via immunoSEQ multiplex PCR, lists solely in-frame clones and lacks some. The sample records approximately 200,000 clones, 80% to 90% being singletons. The data were obtained in a study of blood T cell repertoires in COVID-19. Germline CDR1 SGHTA, CDR2 FQGNSA. The ends lost 10 bases at V and 6 bases at J; junction bases unmatched: 11. This CDR3 comprises 14 residues. This chain joins TRBV7-2 and TRBJ2-2; 7 bases fit TRBD2. The sample was PBMCs or T cells enriched from blood (not recorded which). This sequence originates from a man in his forties or fifties who had recovered from COVID-19. The CDR3 DNA reads as TGTGCCACCCTAGCGGAGGCCCCTCCCGGGGAGCTGTTTTTT. Amino acids: CATLAEAPPGELFF.